The source of this TCR beta chain is a study of blood T cell repertoires in COVID-19. J gave up 3 bases and V 6 bases, and 6 bases lay outside the gene matches. The germline CDR1 and CDR2 sequences are KGHSH and LQKENI. The CDR3 loop spans 14 amino acids. The data were produced by immunoSEQ multiplex PCR, yet TCRdb's version contains in-frame clones alone and is incomplete. The sample shows roughly 250,000 clones, around 82% of them seen only once. The sequenced sample was peripheral blood. The TCR originated in a woman aged 70-85 years with acute or convalescent COVID-19. V and J are TRBV18 and TRBJ1-1; 8 bases agree with TRBD1. The CDR3 DNA sequence: TGTGCCAGCTCGCAGTTGACAGGGGACACTGAAGCTTTCTTT. Residues: CASSQLTGDTEAFF.